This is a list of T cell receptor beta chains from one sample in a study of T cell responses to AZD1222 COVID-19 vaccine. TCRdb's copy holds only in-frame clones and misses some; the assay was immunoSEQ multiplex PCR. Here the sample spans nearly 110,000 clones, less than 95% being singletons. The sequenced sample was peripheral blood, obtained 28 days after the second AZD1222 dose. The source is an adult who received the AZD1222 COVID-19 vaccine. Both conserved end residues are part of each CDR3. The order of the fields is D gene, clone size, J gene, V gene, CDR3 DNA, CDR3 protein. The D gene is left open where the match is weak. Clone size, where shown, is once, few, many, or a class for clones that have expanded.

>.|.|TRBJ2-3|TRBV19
TGTGCCAGTACCTATCAGGGGACAGATACGCAGTATTTT
CASTYQGTDTQYF
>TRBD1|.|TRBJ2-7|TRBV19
TGTGCCAGTAGTAGCACAGGGGACAGGGGGCTTGAGCAGTACTTC
CASSSTGDRGLEQYF
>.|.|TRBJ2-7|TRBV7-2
TGTGCCAGCAGCCTCACACTAGCAACATACGAGCAGTACTTC
CASSLTLATYEQYF
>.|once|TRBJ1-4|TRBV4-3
TGCGCCAGCAGCTCTCAAACATTCCCTTCCGCAACTAATGAAAAACTGTTTTTT
CASSSQTFPSATNEKLFF
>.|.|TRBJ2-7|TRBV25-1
TGTGCCAGCAGGGACAACCTCTACGAGCAGTACTTC
CASRDNLYEQYF
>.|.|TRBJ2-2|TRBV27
TGTGCCAGCAGTCTCGTGGGCAGGGTGAACACCGGGGAGCTGTTTTTT
CASSLVGRVNTGELFF
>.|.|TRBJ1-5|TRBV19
TGTGCCGCCTCCCCGGGGGCTAGCAATCAGCCCCAGCATTTT
CAASPGASNQPQHF
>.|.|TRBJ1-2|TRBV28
TGTGCCAGCAGCCCAAGCGGGTTAGCTAACTATGGCTACACCTTC
CASSPSGLANYGYTF
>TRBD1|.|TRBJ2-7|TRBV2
TGTGCCAGCAACCCGGGACAGCTCTACGAGCAGTACTTC
CASNPGQLYEQYF
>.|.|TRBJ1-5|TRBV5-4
TGTGCCAGCAGCTGGGAGGGCACAGGCATCAATCAGCCCCAGCATTTT
CASSWEGTGINQPQHF
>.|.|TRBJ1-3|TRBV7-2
TGTGCCAGCAGCTTTTGGTCTGGAAACACCATATATTTT
CASSFWSGNTIYF
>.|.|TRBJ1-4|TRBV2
TGTGCCAGCATAATGGCACCCTCGGGGGGTTATGAAAAACTGTTTTTT
CASIMAPSGGYEKLFF
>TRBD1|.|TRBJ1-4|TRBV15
TGTGCCACCAGCAGGGAAGGGGGACAGGGGGCGCCTTCCGGCAATGAAAAACTGTTTTTT
CATSREGGQGAPSGNEKLFF
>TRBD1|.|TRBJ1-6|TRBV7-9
TGTGCCAGCAGCCTGGGGGACAGGGGGAATTCACCCCTCCACTTT
CASSLGDRGNSPLHF
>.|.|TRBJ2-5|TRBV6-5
TGTGCCAGCAGCGACGCGGGACTAGAGACCCAGTACTTC
CASSDAGLETQYF
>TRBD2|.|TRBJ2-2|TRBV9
TGTGCCAGCAGCGTAGGGCTAGCGGGGAAAACCGGGGAGCTGTTTTTT
CASSVGLAGKTGELFF
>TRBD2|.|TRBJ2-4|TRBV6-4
TGTGCCAGCAGTGAATCCAGCGGGGGAGACATTCAGTACTTC
CASSESSGGDIQYF
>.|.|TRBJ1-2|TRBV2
TGTGCCAGCAGTGAACCGGGTTTATTTTATGGCTACACCTTC
CASSEPGLFYGYTF
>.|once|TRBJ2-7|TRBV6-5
TGTGCCAGCAGGGCAGGGAGCTCCTACGAGCAGTACTTC
CASRAGSSYEQYF
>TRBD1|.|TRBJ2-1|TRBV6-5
TGTGCCAGCAGTTTTACAGGGGGAGGTGAGCAGTTCTTC
CASSFTGGGEQFF
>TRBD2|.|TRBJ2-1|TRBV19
TGTGCCAGTAGTACGTTAGCGGGGGGATACAATGAGCAGTTCTTC
CASSTLAGGYNEQFF
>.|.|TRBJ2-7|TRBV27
TGTGCCAGCAGTTTATCGAAGTTTGCCAGCTCGGCCCAGTACTTC
CASSLSKFASSAQYF
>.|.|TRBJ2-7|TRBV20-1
TGCAGTGCTAGAGATCCTAACGAGCAGTACTTC
CSARDPNEQYF
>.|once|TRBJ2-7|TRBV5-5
TGTGCCAGCAGCTGGAATGCCGCGGGATTAAGCTCCTACGAGCAGTACTTC
CASSWNAAGLSSYEQYF
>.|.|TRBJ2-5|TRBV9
TGTGCCAGCAGCGTAGGATTAGCGCGACTAGAGACCCAGTACTTC
CASSVGLARLETQYF
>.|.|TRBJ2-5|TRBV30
TGTGCCTGGAGTGCAGGGGCCGAGACCCAGTACTTC
CAWSAGAETQYF
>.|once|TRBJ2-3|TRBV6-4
TGTGCCAGCAGTCCTCAGGCAGGGGCGAGCACAGATACGCAGTATTTT
CASSPQAGASTDTQYF
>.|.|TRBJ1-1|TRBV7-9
TGTGCCAGCAGCTTAGTGGGGGCAGGCACTGAAGCTTTCTTT
CASSLVGAGTEAFF
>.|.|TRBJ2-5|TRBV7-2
TGTGCCAGCAGCCCCCAGCTACAGTACCAAGAGACCCAGTACTTC
CASSPQLQYQETQYF
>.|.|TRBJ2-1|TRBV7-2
TGTGCCAGCAGCTCTGGCCGGGACGCCGGGAAGTTCTTC
CASSSGRDAGKFF
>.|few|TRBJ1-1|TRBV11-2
TGTGCCAGCAGCTTAGTGACGGTGAAGATGAACACTGAAGCTTTCTTT
CASSLVTVKMNTEAFF
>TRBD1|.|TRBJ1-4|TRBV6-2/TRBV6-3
TGTGCCAGCAGCACGGGGGACAGGGTACGCTGGAAGGAAAAACTGTTTTTT
CASSTGDRVRWKEKLFF
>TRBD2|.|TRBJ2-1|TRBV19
TGTGCCAGTAGTCCAATACTAGCGGGGGGTTATAATGAGCAGTTCTTC
CASSPILAGGYNEQFF
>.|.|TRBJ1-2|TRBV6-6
TGTGCCAGCAGTTACTCAGAGAGGAACTATGGCTACACCTTC
CASSYSERNYGYTF
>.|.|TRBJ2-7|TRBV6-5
TGTGCCAGCAGTTACTCATATAGGGCGGACGAGCAGTACTTC
CASSYSYRADEQYF
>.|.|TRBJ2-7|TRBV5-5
TGTGCCAGCAGCCCGTGGGGACGCGAGCAGTACTTC
CASSPWGREQYF
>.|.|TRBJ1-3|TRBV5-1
TGCGCCAGCAGCTTTGGAACCTCTGGAAACACCATATATTTT
CASSFGTSGNTIYF
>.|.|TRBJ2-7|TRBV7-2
TGTGCCAGCACCACTATCCCCTACGAGCAGTACTTC
CASTTIPYEQYF
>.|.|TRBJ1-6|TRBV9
TGTGCCAGCAGCGTAGCTATGGATTCACCCCTCCACTTT
CASSVAMDSPLHF
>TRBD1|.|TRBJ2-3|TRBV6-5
TGTGCCAGCAGTTACTCCCGGGACAGGGGCACAGATACGCAGTATTTT
CASSYSRDRGTDTQYF
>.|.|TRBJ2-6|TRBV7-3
TGTGCCAGCAGCTTAGCTTCCGACAGCTCTGGGGCCAACGTCCTGACTTTC
CASSLASDSSGANVLTF
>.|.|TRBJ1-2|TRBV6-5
TGTGCCAGCAGCCTGGGACCGGCGGACTATGGCTACACCTTC
CASSLGPADYGYTF
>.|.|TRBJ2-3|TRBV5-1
TGCGCCAGCAGCACGGATTCGGATACGCAGTATTTT
CASSTDSDTQYF
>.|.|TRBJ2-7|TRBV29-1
TGCAGCGTTGAAGACGACCGGGGTCATTTTTACGAGCAGTACTTC
CSVEDDRGHFYEQYF
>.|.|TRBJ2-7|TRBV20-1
TGCAGTGCTAGGGGGGCCTACGAGCAGTACTTC
CSARGAYEQYF
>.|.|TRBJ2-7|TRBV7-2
TGTGCCAGCAGCTTAGGACCCGGGTCCTCCTACGAGCAGTACTTC
CASSLGPGSSYEQYF
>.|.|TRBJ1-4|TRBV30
TGTGCCTGGAGTCCCCAGCGTAATGAAAAACTGTTTTTT
CAWSPQRNEKLFF
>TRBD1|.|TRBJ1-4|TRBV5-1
TGCGCCAGCAAGGAGGCAGGGGGTAATGAAAAACTGTTTTTT
CASKEAGGNEKLFF